This record covers a single TCR beta chain. As yet, its antigen is unknown. Employing constant-segment primers, 5'RACE generated TCR alpha and TCR beta cDNA libraries bearing sample barcodes and UMIs. One entry per CDR3 protein, called by TCRdb with MiXCR from the 5' RACE reads. The profile shows over 400,000 distinct CDR3 sequences, roughly a quarter of them singletons. V lost 7 bases and J 2 bases, leaving 9 bases between the germline ends. The V gene's germline CDR1 is SGHVS and CDR2 FQNEAQ. This CDR3 region has 12 residues. This entry comes from a study of T-cell memory formation after mild COVID-19. On the study more broadly: TCR clustering was largely donor specific.

Study-wide points: Some clones that responded turned up in pre-infection memory, which suggests that cross-reactive memory joined in. CM and EM subsets held most contracting CD4+ clones; EMRA held CD8+ ones.

The chain employs TRBV7-8 and TRBJ2-7; D not certain. The sequence came from an adult woman who had mild COVID-19 (a few samples of this study predate the infection). Cell type and time point are not known. The specimen sequenced was PBMCs or a T cell subset sorted from them (not recorded which). CDR3 coding DNA: TGTGCCAGCAACCAAGCCCCCTACGAGCAGTACTTC. Encoded protein: CASNQAPYEQYF.